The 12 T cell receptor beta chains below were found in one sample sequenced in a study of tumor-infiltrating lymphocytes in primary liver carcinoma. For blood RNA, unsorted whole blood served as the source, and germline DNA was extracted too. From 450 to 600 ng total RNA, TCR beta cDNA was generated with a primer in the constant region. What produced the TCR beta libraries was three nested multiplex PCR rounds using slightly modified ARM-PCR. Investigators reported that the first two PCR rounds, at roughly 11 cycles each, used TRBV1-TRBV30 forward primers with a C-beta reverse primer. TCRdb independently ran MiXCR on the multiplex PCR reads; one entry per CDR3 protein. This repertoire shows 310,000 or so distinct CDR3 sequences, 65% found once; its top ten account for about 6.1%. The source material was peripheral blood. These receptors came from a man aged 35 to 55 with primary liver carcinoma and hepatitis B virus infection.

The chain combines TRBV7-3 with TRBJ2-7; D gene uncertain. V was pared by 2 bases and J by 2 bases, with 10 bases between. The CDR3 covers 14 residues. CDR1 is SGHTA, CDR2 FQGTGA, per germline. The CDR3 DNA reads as TGTGCCAGCAGCTTAGGGTCAGGCGCCTACGAGCAGTACTTC. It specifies CASSLGSGAYEQYF.

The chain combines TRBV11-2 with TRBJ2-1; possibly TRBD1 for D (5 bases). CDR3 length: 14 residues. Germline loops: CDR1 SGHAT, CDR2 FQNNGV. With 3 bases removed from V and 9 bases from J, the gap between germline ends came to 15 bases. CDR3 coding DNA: TGTGCCAGCAGCTTGGAAGGGCTTCAGGGTGAGCAGTTCTTC. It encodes CASSLEGLQGEQFF.

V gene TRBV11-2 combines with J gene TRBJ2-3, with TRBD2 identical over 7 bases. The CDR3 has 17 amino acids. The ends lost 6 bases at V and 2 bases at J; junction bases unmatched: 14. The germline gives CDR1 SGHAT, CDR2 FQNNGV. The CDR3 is CASRRFPGRADTDTQYF. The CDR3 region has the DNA TGTGCCAGCAGGAGGTTCCCTGGGAGGGCCGACACAGATACGCAGTATTTT. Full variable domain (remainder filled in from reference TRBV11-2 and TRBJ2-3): EAGVAQSPRYKIIEKRQSVAFWCNPISGHATLYWYQQILGQGPKLLIQFQNNGVVDDSQLPKDRFSAERLKGVDSTLKIQPAKLEDSAVYLCASRRFPGRADTDTQYFGPGTRLTVL.

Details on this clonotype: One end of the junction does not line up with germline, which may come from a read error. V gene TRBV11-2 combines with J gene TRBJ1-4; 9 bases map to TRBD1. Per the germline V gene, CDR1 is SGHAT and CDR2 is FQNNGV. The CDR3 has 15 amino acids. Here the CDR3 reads CASNLEQGAGETLFF. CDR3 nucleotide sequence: TGTGCCAGCAATCTCGAACAGGGGGCAGGGGAAACACTGTTTTTT.

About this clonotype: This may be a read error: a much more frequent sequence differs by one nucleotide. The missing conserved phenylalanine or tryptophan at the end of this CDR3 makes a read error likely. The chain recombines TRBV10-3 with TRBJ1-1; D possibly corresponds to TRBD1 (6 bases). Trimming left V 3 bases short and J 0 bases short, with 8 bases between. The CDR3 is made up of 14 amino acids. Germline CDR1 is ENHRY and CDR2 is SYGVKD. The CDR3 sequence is CAISDGQMNTEAFS. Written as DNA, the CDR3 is TGTGCCATCAGTGACGGACAGATGAACACTGAAGCTTTCTCT.

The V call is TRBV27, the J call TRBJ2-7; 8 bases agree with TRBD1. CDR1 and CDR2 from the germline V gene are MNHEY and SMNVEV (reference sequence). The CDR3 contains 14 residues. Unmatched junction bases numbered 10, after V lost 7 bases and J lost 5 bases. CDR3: CASTPTGAVNEQYF. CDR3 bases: TGTGCCAGCACCCCGACAGGGGCTGTGAACGAGCAGTACTTC.

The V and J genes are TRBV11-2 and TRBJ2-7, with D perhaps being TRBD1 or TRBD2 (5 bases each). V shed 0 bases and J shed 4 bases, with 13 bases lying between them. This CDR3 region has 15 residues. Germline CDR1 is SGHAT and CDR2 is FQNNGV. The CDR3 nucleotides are TGTGCCAGCAGCTTAGACAGGGAGTACCAATACGAGCAGTACTTC. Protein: CASSLDREYQYEQYF.

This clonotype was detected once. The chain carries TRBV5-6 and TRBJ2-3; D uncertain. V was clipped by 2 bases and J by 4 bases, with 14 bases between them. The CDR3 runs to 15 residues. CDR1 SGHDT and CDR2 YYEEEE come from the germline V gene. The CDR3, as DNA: TGTGCCAGCAGCTTATACTCCCCCGTCCCAGATACGCAGTATTTT. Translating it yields CASSLYSPVPDTQYF.

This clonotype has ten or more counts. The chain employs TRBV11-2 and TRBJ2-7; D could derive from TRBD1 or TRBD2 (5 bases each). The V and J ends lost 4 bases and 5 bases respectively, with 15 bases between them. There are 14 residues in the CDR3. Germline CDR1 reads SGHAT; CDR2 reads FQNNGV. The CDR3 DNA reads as TGTGCCAGCAGCTCCCCGGGGCTAAGGCACGAGCAGTACTTC. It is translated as CASSSPGLRHEQYF.

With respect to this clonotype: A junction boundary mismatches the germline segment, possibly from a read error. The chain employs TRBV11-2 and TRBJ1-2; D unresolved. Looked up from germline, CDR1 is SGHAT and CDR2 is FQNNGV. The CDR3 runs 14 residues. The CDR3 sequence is CASSRYRENYDYTF. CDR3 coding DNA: TGTGCCAGCAGCCGATACCGTGAAAACTATGACTACACCTTC. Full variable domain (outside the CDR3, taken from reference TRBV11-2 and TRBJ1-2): EAGVAQSPRYKIIEKRQSVAFWCNPISGHATLYWYQQILGQGPKLLIQFQNNGVVDDSQLPKDRFSAERLKGVDSTLKIQPAKLEDSAVYLCASSRYRENYDYTFGSGTRLTVV.

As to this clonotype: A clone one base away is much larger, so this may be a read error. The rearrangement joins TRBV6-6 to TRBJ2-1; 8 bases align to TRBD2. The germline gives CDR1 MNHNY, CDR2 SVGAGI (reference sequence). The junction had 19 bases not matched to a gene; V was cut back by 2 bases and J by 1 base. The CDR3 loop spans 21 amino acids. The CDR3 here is CASSYLSLGLVGGSSYNEQFF. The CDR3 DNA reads TGTGCCAGCAGTTACCTTTCCCTGGGACTAGTGGGAGGGAGTTCCTACAATGAGCAGTTCTTC.

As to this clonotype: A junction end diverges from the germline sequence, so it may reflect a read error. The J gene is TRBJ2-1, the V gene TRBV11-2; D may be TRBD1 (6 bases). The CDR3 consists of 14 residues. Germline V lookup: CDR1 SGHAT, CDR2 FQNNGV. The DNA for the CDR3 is TGTACCAGTAGCTTAGGGGGACCCAGCAGTGAGCAGTTCTTC. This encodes CTSSLGGPSSEQFF.